The 30 T cell receptor beta chains presented below share a single source sample, sequenced in a study of OX40 agonist ivuxolimab in advanced cancers. The assay was immunoSEQ multiplex PCR, and TCRdb's table has in-frame clones only and misses some. The profile shows fewer than 80,000 clones, 89% of them singletons. Sequencing was performed on CD4+ or CD8+ T cells sorted from blood, taken in a trial of the OX40 agonist ivuxolimab. These receptors all come from an adult with an advanced solid tumor such as melanoma, head and neck, liver or kidney cancer.

The chain links TRBV4-2 to TRBJ1-4, with TRBD1 identical over 8 bases. With V trimmed by 3 bases and J by 8 bases, 8 bases remained unmatched. Germline V gives CDR1 LGHNA, CDR2 YNFKEQ. This CDR3 spans 15 amino acids. In nucleotides, the CDR3 is TGTGCCAGCAGCCACGCTCAGGGGGCGGACGAAAAACTGTTTTTT. Translated: CASSHAQGADEKLFF.

J is TRBJ1-1 and V is TRBV20-1; a weak D match, TRBD1 (6 bases). The CDR3 has 11 residues. Germline lookup yields CDR1 DFQATT and CDR2 SNEGSKA (reference sequence). The V gene lost 5 bases and the J gene lost 6 bases, with 10 bases spanning the gap. As DNA, the CDR3 is TGCAGTGCTCTCCCAGGGGCTGAAGCTTTCTTT. Amino acid sequence: CSALPGAEAFF.

The chain combines TRBV6-5 with TRBJ1-2; no clear D gene. Trimming took off 5 bases at V and 2 bases at J, with 12 bases between the two ends. The CDR3 contains 14 residues. Germline CDR1 is MNHEY and CDR2 is SVGAGI. The DNA for the CDR3 is TGTGCCAGCAGTGAACATAAAGGGAACTATGGCTACACCTTC. Residues: CASSEHKGNYGYTF.

The chain uses TRBV11-3 and TRBJ1-5, with D uncertain. This CDR3 has 12 residues. Germline CDR1 SGHNT, CDR2 YENEEA. The V and J ends lost 4 bases and 5 bases respectively, with 6 bases between them. This CDR3 reads CASSSQYQPQHF. DNA of the CDR3: TGTGCCAGCAGCTCCCAGTATCAGCCCCAGCATTTT.

The chain is built from TRBV5-4 and TRBJ2-2; D not certain. The V end was cut by 4 bases, the J end by 1 base, with 11 bases between. CDR3 length equals 15 residues. CDR1 is SGHNT, CDR2 YYREEE, per germline (reference sequence). For the CDR3, the DNA is TGTGCCAGCAGCATTCTGGCAGGGAACACCGGGGAGCTGTTTTTT. This codes for CASSILAGNTGELFF.

Comments on this clone: The sample contains more than one DNA sequence encoding this CDR3. The chain employs TRBV5-1 and TRBJ2-5, with 7 bases fitting TRBD2. V shed 0 bases, J shed 2 bases, and the junction held 4 bases outside the gene matches. Germline-derived CDR1 and CDR2 are SGHRS and YFSETQ. The CDR3 contains 15 residues. The CDR3 loop reads CASSLGLAAQETQYF. The CDR3 DNA reads TGCGCCAGCAGCTTGGGGCTAGCGGCACAAGAGACCCAGTACTTC.

This chain connects TRBV5-4 to TRBJ1-1; 7 bases fit TRBD1. With V trimmed by 4 bases and J by 2 bases, 5 bases remained unmatched. Germline V gene sequence: CDR1 SGHNT, CDR2 YYREEE (reference sequence). The CDR3 totals 14 residues. CDR3 protein: CASSKGQRNTEAFF. The CDR3 DNA reads as TGTGCCAGCAGCAAGGGACAGAGAAACACTGAAGCTTTCTTT.

This chain links TRBV29-1 with TRBJ1-5, with D uncertain. V lost 3 bases and J lost 11, with 14 bases in between. The germline CDR1 and CDR2 sequences are SQVTM and ANQGSEA. The CDR3 spans 12 residues. CDR3 in amino acids: CSVDSRSFAQHF. As DNA, the CDR3 is TGCAGCGTTGATTCAAGATCATTTGCCCAGCATTTT.

The V and J genes are TRBV4-2 and TRBJ2-3; 8 positions match TRBD2. This CDR3 has 16 residues. Trimming cost V 1 base and J 5 bases; bases outside gene matches: 8. The germline gives CDR1 LGHNA, CDR2 YNFKEQ. The CDR3 is CASSQVSGGYIDTQYF. The CDR3 region has the DNA TGTGCCAGCAGCCAAGTGTCGGGAGGGTATATAGATACGCAGTATTTT.

This chain joins TRBV27 and TRBJ2-3, with 8 bases lining up with TRBD1. Germline assignment: CDR1 MNHEY and CDR2 SMNVEV (reference sequence). This CDR3 comprises 12 residues. CDR3 region: CAGQGEADTQYF. CDR3 nucleotide sequence: TGTGCTGGACAGGGTGAAGCAGATACGCAGTATTTT.

This rearrangement joins TRBV11-3 to TRBJ2-2, with D hard to call. With 4 bases removed from V and 0 bases from J, the gap between germline ends came to 9 bases. Germline V gene sequence: CDR1 SGHNT, CDR2 YENEEA. This CDR3 is 15 amino acids long. In nucleotides, the CDR3 is TGTGCCAGCAGCTATAGCAACGCGAACACCGGGGAGCTGTTTTTT. Translating gives CASSYSNANTGELFF. The complete variable domain, with remaining parts taken from reference TRBV11-3 and TRBJ2-2, reads EAGVVQSPRYKIIEKKQPVAFWCNPISGHNTLYWYLQNLGQGPELLIRYENEEAVDDSQLPKDRFSAERLKGVDSTLKIQPAELGDSAVYLCASSYSNANTGELFFGEGSRLTVL.

The rearrangement uses TRBV6-1 and TRBJ2-7; TRBD2 matches at 12 bases. From germline, CDR1 is MNHNS and CDR2 SASEGT. Trimming took 2 bases from V and 1 from J; bases not matched to a gene: 9. The CDR3 has 18 residues. CDR3 nucleotides: TGTGCCAGCAGTGAACCCCCGGGACTAGCGGGCCAATCCTACGAGCAGTACTTC. Protein sequence: CASSEPPGLAGQSYEQYF.

This sequence joins TRBV5-4 and TRBJ2-5, with a tentative D call TRBD1 (6 bases). The V and J ends lost 3 bases and 4 bases respectively, with 19 bases between them. In germline, CDR1 is SGHNT, CDR2 YYREEE (reference sequence). This CDR3 has 16 amino acids. Here the CDR3 DNA reads TGTGCCAGCAGCTCCTCCGGTGGACAGTCGAGAGAGACCCAGTACTTC. This codes for CASSSSGGQSRETQYF.

About this clone itself: An end of the junction does not agree with germline; a read error may underlie this. J is TRBJ2-3 and V is TRBV5-1, with D possibly matching TRBD2 (6 bases). CDR3 length: 16 residues. Germline V lookup: CDR1 SGHRS, CDR2 YFSETQ. The CDR3 bases are TGCGCCAGCAACTTGGGACTCCTGGAGAGCACAGATACGCAGTATTTT. It codes for CASNLGLLESTDTQYF.

Of note for this clone: The sample holds other DNA sequences that translate to the same CDR3. CDR3 sequence: CASSPGTSGTYEQYF. The CDR3 DNA sequence: TGTGCCAGCAGTCCAGGGACTAGCGGGACCTACGAGCAGTACTTC. The chain is built from TRBV28 and TRBJ2-7; 13 bases map to TRBD2. The V segment lost 5 bases and the J segment 2 bases; nucleotides outside the gene matches: 3. This CDR3 is 15 amino acids long. Germline CDR1 MDHEN, CDR2 SYDVKM.

The rearrangement links TRBV7-9 to TRBJ1-2; 10 nucleotides line up with TRBD1. CDR1 is SEHNR and CDR2 is FQNEAQ in the germline V gene (reference sequence). Unmatched junction bases numbered 2, after V lost 4 bases and J lost 3 bases. The CDR3 is 14 amino acids. The CDR3 coding sequence is TGTGCCAGCAGCTATGACAGGGGGCACTATGGCTACACCTTC. This sequence encodes CASSYDRGHYGYTF.

The chain recombines TRBV5-1 with TRBJ2-1; 10 nucleotides match TRBD1. CDR3 length equals 15 residues. CDR1 and CDR2 from the germline V gene are SGHRS and YFSETQ. The V gene end was trimmed by 4 bases and the J gene end by 6 bases; junction bases not matched to a gene: 7. The CDR3 reads CASSLPGTGANEQFF. In nucleotides, the CDR3 is TGCGCCAGCAGCCTACCGGGGACAGGGGCCAATGAGCAGTTCTTC.

In DNA form, the CDR3 reads TGTGCCAGCAGTGATATAACAGGGGTTGCGTCGGAGTATTTT. It encodes CASSDITGVASEYF. The chain recombines TRBV2 with TRBJ2-3, with 7 bases identical to TRBD1. This CDR3 region has 14 residues. The V gene end was trimmed by 3 bases and the J gene end by 13 bases; junction bases not matched to a gene: 13. CDR1 is SNHLY, CDR2 FYNNEI, per germline.

The table lists this clone with a few counts. The V gene is TRBV4-1, the J gene TRBJ2-2, with D uncertain. CDR1 and CDR2 (germline): MGHRA, YSYEKL. V lost 0 bases to trimming and J lost 6 bases, with 20 bases between them. This CDR3 has 18 residues. This CDR3 reads CASSQDPPSSNPSGELFF. The CDR3 DNA is TGCGCCAGCAGCCAAGATCCCCCCAGTAGTAATCCCTCCGGGGAGCTGTTTTTT.

The V call is TRBV5-1, the J call TRBJ1-5; weak D call: TRBD1 (5 bases). Germline CDR1 and CDR2: SGHRS and YFSETQ. The CDR3 is 14 amino acids. V lost 4 bases and J lost 2, with 10 bases in between. The CDR3 DNA reads TGCGCCAGCAGCCCCGGGGCGGGCAATCAGCCCCAGCATTTT. Its translation is CASSPGAGNQPQHF.

V is TRBV30 and J is TRBJ2-3; 9 positions agree with TRBD2. The CDR3 consists of 17 residues. After removal of 2 bases from V and 0 bases from J, the junction contained 9 bases not matched to a gene. Germline V lookup: CDR1 GTSNPN, CDR2 SVGIG (reference sequence). The DNA for the CDR3 is TGTGCCTGGAGTTTTGGCGGGAGGGATCCTAGCACAGATACGCAGTATTTT. It yields the protein CAWSFGGRDPSTDTQYF.

The CDR3 DNA follows: TGTGCCAGCAGCAGCGAGCAATCAATACAGGGTAGGTATGAGCAGTTCTTC. It codes for CASSSEQSIQGRYEQFF. This rearrangement joins TRBV21-1 to TRBJ2-1; TRBD1 is the table's D call, not checked against the DNA. TRBV21-1 is listed as a pseudogene. The CDR3 length is 17 residues.

This clone was counted only a few times. This chain connects TRBV2 to TRBJ1-5, with D hard to call. V lost 5 bases and J 5 bases, leaving 10 bases between the germline ends. The CDR3 is 13 residues long. The germline V gene has CDR1 SNHLY and CDR2 FYNNEI. CDR3 residues: CASSKSLDQPQHF. DNA for the CDR3: TGTGCCAGCAGTAAGTCCCTCGATCAGCCCCAGCATTTT. Full variable domain (outside the CDR3, taken from reference TRBV2 and TRBJ1-5): EPEVTQTPSHQVTQMGQEVILRCVPISNHLYFYWYRQILGQKVEFLVSFYNNEISEKSEIFDDQFSVERPDGSNFTLKIRSTKLEDSAMYFCASSKSLDQPQHFGDGTRLSIL.

On this clone itself: One junction end disagrees with the germline gene, perhaps due to a read error. The chain combines TRBV6-1 with TRBJ2-6, with D perhaps matching TRBD1 (6 bases). Germline CDR1 is MNHNS and CDR2 is SASEGT. This CDR3 is built from 14 residues. DNA for the CDR3: TGTGCCAGCAGTTTGAGGGCAGGGGCCGACGTCCTGACTTTC. Translation: CASSLRAGADVLTF.

The J gene is TRBJ1-1, the V gene TRBV18, with a tentative D call TRBD1 (6 bases). Germline V gives CDR1 KGHSH, CDR2 LQKENI. This CDR3 comprises 15 residues. The V end was cut by 0 bases, the J end by 1 base, with 9 bases between. In DNA, the CDR3 is TGTGCCAGCTCACCACCAGGGACAACGAACACTGAAGCTTTCTTT. Translated, it gives CASSPPGTTNTEAFF.

The CDR3 DNA reads TGTGCCAGTAGTATCCCTTTTAACTCCTACAATGAGCAGTTCTTC. Residues: CASSIPFNSYNEQFF. The V gene is TRBV19, the J gene TRBJ2-1; D unresolved. Trimming took 3 bases from V and 0 from J, leaving 9 bases between them. Germline loops: CDR1 LNHDA, CDR2 SQIVND (reference sequence). This CDR3 spans 15 amino acids. The variable domain in full, with the rest retrieved from reference TRBV19 and TRBJ2-1, is DGGITQSPKYLFRKEGQNVTLSCEQNLNHDAMYWYRQDPGQGLRLIYYSQIVNDFQKGDIAEGYSVSREKKESFPLTVTSAQKNPTAFYLCASSIPFNSYNEQFFGPGTRLTVL.

Only one count was recorded for this clone. V usage is TRBV6-6 and J usage is TRBJ1-1; 11 bases fit TRBD1. The germline CDR1 and CDR2 sequences are MNHNY and SVGAGI (reference sequence). The V and J ends lost 6 bases and 4 bases, in that order; junction bases with no gene match: 10. This CDR3 comprises 16 residues. CDR3 bases: TGTGCCAGCAGACCCGGGACAGGGGGAGAATCCACTGAAGCTTTCTTT. This gives the protein CASRPGTGGESTEAFF.

A note on this clone: Other DNA sequences within the sample encode an identical CDR3. The chain has TRBV18 and TRBJ1-5; D may be TRBD1 (5 bases). Germline values: CDR1 KGHSH, CDR2 LQKENI. The CDR3 contains 16 residues. V was cut by 2 bases and J by 0 bases, with 11 bases left in between. The CDR3 sequence: CASSPWGRDSNQPQHF. The CDR3 coding sequence is TGTGCCAGCTCACCATGGGGCAGGGATAGCAATCAGCCCCAGCATTTT. Full variable domain (outside the CDR3, taken from reference TRBV18 and TRBJ1-5): NAGVMQNPRHLVRRRGQEARLRCSPMKGHSHVYWYRQLPEEGLKFMVYLQKENIIDESGMPKERFSAEFPKEGPSILRIQQVVRGDSAAYFCASSPWGRDSNQPQHFGDGTRLSIL.

A word on this clone: At one boundary the junction diverges from the germline segment, which might be a read error. This chain links TRBV19 with TRBJ2-7, with 7 bases identical to TRBD2. The CDR3 is 13 residues long. CDR1 and CDR2 from the germline V gene are LNHDA and SQIVND (reference sequence). Here the CDR3 DNA reads TGTGCCTCCCCAAGTGGACTAGGGAACGAGCGGTACTTC. It encodes CASPSGLGNERYF.

This clone was picked up one time. The rearrangement links TRBV19 to TRBJ1-3; D is uncertain. There are 14 residues in the CDR3. The V gene's germline CDR1 is LNHDA and CDR2 SQIVND (reference sequence). Trimming took 10 bases from V and 0 from J, leaving 13 bases between them. Here the CDR3 reads CATKSHGSGNTIYF. CDR3 nucleotide sequence: TGTGCCACCAAATCGCACGGCTCTGGAAACACCATATATTTT.